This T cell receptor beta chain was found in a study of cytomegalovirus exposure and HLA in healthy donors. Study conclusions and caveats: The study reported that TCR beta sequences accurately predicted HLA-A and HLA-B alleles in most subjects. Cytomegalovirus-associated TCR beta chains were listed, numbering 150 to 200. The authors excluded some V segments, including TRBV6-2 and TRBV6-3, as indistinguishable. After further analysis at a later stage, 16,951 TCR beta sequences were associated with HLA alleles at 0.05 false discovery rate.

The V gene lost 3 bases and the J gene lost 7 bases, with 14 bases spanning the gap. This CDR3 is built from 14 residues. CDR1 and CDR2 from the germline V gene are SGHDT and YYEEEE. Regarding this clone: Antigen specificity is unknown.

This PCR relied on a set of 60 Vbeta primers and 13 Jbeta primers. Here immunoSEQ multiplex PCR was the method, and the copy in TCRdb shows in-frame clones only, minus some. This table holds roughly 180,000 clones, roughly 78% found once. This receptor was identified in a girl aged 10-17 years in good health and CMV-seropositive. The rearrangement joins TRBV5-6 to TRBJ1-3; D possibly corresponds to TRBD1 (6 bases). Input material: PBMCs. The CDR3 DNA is TGTGCCAGCAGCTCTCAACAGGGTATGAACACCATATATTTT. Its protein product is CASSSQQGMNTIYF. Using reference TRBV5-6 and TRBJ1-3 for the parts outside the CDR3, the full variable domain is DAGVTQSPTHLIKTRGQQVTLRCSPKSGHDTVSWYQQALGQGPQFIFQYYEEEERQRGNFPDRFSGHQFPNYSSELNVNALLLGDSALYLCASSSQQGMNTIYFGEGSWLTVV.